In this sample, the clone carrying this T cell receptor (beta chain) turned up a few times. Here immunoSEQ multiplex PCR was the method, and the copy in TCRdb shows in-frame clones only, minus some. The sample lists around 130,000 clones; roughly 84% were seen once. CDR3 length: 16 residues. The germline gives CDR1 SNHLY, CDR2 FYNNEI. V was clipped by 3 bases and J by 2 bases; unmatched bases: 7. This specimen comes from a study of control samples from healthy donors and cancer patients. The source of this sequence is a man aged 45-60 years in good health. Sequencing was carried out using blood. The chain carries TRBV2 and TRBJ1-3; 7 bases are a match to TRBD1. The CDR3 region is CASSDRYQGAGNTIYF. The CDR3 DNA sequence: TGTGCCAGCAGTGATCGGTATCAGGGGGCTGGAAACACCATATATTTT.